This T cell receptor (beta chain) was captured by sequencing in a study of CD8 T cells in Susac syndrome. The T cells that were sequenced for TCR beta were CD8+ and CD4+ cells from blood. In the multiple sclerosis control group, patients were treatment-naive and had stable or active relapsing-remitting disease. Negative isolation yielded CD8+ and CD4+ T cells; FACS enriched TEMRA cells. The authors reverse transcribed roughly 0.5 to 1 ug RNA with random hexamers. One entry per CDR3 protein, called by TCRdb with MiXCR from the immunoSEQ multiplex PCR reads. Altogether approximately 120,000 distinct CDR3 sequences are present, approximately 90% being singletons, with the ten largest covering under 0.25%. Trimming stripped 10 bases from V and 4 bases from J, with 17 bases between. CDR3 length: 13 amino acids. Per the germline V gene, CDR1 is SGHNT and CDR2 is YYREEE (reference sequence).

The chain employs TRBV5-4 and TRBJ2-5, with TRBD1 as a possible D gene (6 bases). Input material: CD8+ T cells from PBMCs. The receptor was derived from a human donor with multiple sclerosis. CDR3 amino acids: CAVGDKEPETQYF. The CDR3 DNA reads as TGTGCCGTCGGGGACAAGGAGCCAGAGACCCAGTACTTC. Full variable domain (outside the CDR3, taken from reference TRBV5-4 and TRBJ2-5): ETGVTQSPTHLIKTRGQQVTLRCSSQSGHNTVSWYQQALGQGPQFIFQYYREEENGRGNFPPRFSGLQFPNYSSELNVNALELDDSALYLCAVGDKEPETQYFGPGTRLLVL.